The subject of this entry is one T cell receptor beta chain. The count of this clone is one. Its antigen is unknown. It has no much larger one-base neighbor in the sample; base qualities were not kept. The entry originates in a study of cytomegalovirus exposure and HLA in healthy donors (dated by TCRdb to 2016 to 2017). About the investigation overall: In an earlier analysis of roughly 590 of the donors, 250 to 300 Gb of sequence data and 90 million to 120 million unique TCR beta sequences from about 190 million T cells were reported. About 280 gigabases of sequencing data and tens of millions of unique TCR sequences were included in an early release covering about 700 HLA-typed donors. Of the 350 to 450 genotyped donors, about 80% fell in the genetic ancestry cluster associated with self-reported Caucasian donors. The number of typed donors differed by locus: about 620-630 for A, B, C, DRB1 and DQB1; approximately 520 for DQA1; 606 for DPA1; and roughly 490 for DPB1. To predict cytomegalovirus infection status, the study combined high-throughput TCR immunosequencing, statistical association of individual TCRs with disease status, and machine learning. In a later analysis, previously published TCR beta repertoires from 550 to 750 donors were re-analyzed and high-resolution HLA genotyping was added so that TCR occurrence patterns could be studied. Every repertoire in the discovery cohort had been generated on one and the same sequencing platform. The T cell repertoires of some 700 subjects were profiled by immunosequencing and related to cytomegalovirus serostatus. In addition to the first cohort of around 670 subjects, a separate validation cohort of 100 to 150 different subjects was used. Among some 400 genotyped donors of the cohort, an average of roughly 230,000 unique TCR beta nucleotide sequences was sequenced per donor, of which 15% to 20% were non-productive. An earlier analysis of several hundred of the donors used high-throughput TCR beta sequencing to judge whether each TCR beta V gene segment behaved as functional or pseudogenic. In a later genetic analysis, genome-wide SNP genotypes for about three fifths of the 666 donors were used, and that subset was treated as a discovery cohort. HLA typing included class I and class II loci at four-digit resolution. Roughly five DR-DQ haplotypes were handled as single units for association and clustering because linkage in the cohort was strong. Rather than using new phenotypic data, the later analysis identified candidate immune exposures from TCR beta sequences and from how often those sequences occurred across donors. Alongside the repertoire data, information on donor age, sex, ethnicity and CMV serostatus was compiled. The study was designed to test whether signatures of past pathogen exposure could be identified by cataloging public T cell receptors.

In total, roughly 670 healthy bone marrow donors made up the cohort. Cohort members were all nominally healthy when sampled, although unrecorded immune exposures were likely present. The donor was CMV seropositive and belonged to the group of over 250 seropositive cohort members. Every donor gave a peripheral blood sample, and the peripheral blood mononuclear cells from that sample were used for TCR beta sequencing. The Qiagen DNeasy Blood Extraction Kit was used to extract genomic DNA from the blood cell samples. Results and caveats for the whole study, not just this receptor: In a later genetic analysis, a missense DCLRE1C variant was associated with V-gene and J-gene trimming of TCR beta chains, and the association was replicated in an independent cohort. A further reported finding was that TCR beta sequences accurately predicted the HLA-A and HLA-B alleles for most subjects in the first cohort. The authors suggested that the approach could potentially be extended to other disease states and immunological phenotypes. In a later analysis, TCR association rates were found to vary across HLA loci, with the most associated TCRs seen for DRB1 alleles and the fewest for HLA-C alleles. A few of the identified cytomegalovirus-associated TCR beta chains were confirmed in vitro to be specific for cytomegalovirus antigens. Strong co-occurrence of HLA alleles, especially DR and DQ, made assigning TCR associations to individual alleles difficult. The cohort was sequenced for TCR beta chains only, and without alpha or paired-chain data the features that could be detected were limited. An earlier analysis of several hundred of the donors showed that most TCR beta V segments appeared in productive rearrangements either about 87% or about 30% of the time, which broadly matched IMGT annotations. A later analysis found that most CMV-associated TCR beta chains appeared HLA-restricted, with HLA associations seemingly driven largely by CMV exposure. A total of about 180 TCR beta chains were listed by the study as associated with cytomegalovirus. Linkage disequilibrium might explain the correlated functional status among segregating V segments, but an unknown experimental factor could not be excluded. For the cohort, immune exposure information was limited to CMV serostatus. In a later analysis, several top co-occurrence clusters were reported to appear linked to parvovirus B19, influenza, CMV and Epstein-Barr virus. About 17 rarely observed V segments, including chromosome 9 orphons, were excluded from the earlier analysis of several hundred of the donors because counts were too low. In a later analysis, HLA-associated TCR beta chains showed more clonal expansion and lower generation probabilities than non-associated chains that were equally common. A group of highly shared sequence variants was considered likely to be a technical artifact of the sequencing pipeline. Most TCR sequences were seen in very few donors, while some public TCRs were found in many individuals. Some IMGT-functional V segments, including TRBV6-2 and TRBV6-3, could not be distinguished by the 87-base-pair reads and were therefore excluded. In a later genetic analysis, fewer N-insertions in productive TCRs were reported among donors in an Asian-associated ancestry cluster than the roughly 700-donor mean. Because some donors lacked HLA typing at each locus, the association tests relied only on the typed subset. Cytomegalovirus status was reported to be diagnosed by the classifier with high specificity and sensitivity in both the original and validation cohorts. Roughly uniform sequencing depth across donors was assumed in presence/absence analyses, although this assumption may not hold. At a false discovery rate of 0.05, a later analysis linked under 20,000 TCR beta sequences to specific HLA alleles.

Libraries were made using the immunoSEQ multiplex PCR assay. For the multiplex PCR, a mixture combining 60 forward primers for TCR Vbeta segments and 13 reverse primers for TCR Jbeta segments was used. Amplification of the CDR3 region of rearranged TCR beta genes was performed with a multiplex PCR assay on genomic DNA. Amplified TCR beta libraries were sequenced as 87-base-pair reads on the Illumina HiSeq System. For the original study's pipeline: A later analysis counted approximately 84 million unique TCR beta chains across the 550 to 800 repertoires, and around 9.9 million of these chains were shared by at least two donors. A nearest-neighbor algorithm error-corrected the raw reads and collapsed the reads into unique sequences, merging closely related sequences to remove PCR and sequencing errors. V, D and J gene segments were assigned by aligning CDR3 sequences to IMGT reference sequences. For a sequence to be retained, a match of at least six nucleotides to both a V gene segment and a J gene segment was required. A rearrangement was called productive if the CDR3 had no stop codons and remained in frame with V and J, and every other rearrangement was called non-productive. Following IMGT convention, CDR3 was defined as the stretch from the second conserved V-encoded cysteine to the conserved J-encoded phenylalanine. The earlier analysis of fewer than 750 of the donors excluded sequences that lacked an unambiguous match to a single V gene segment. In an earlier analysis of roughly 500 of the donors, V segments were called functional above 56.7% productive rearrangements and were called segregating when the between-donor standard deviation exceeded 5%. A statistical classification framework was developed to diagnose cytomegalovirus status using the catalog of TCR beta chain sequences. In a later analysis, TCR nucleotide sequences were compared against IMGT/GENE-DB human TR gene sequences so that V and J genes could be assigned. In a later analysis, CDR3 sequences and most-parsimonious VDJ recombination scenarios were assigned using the TCRdist pipeline. A later analysis defined each TCR beta chain by its CDR3 amino acid sequence plus V-gene family, and excluded reads lacking a unique V-gene family. To address suspected cross-contamination and a sequencing artifact, a later analysis removed 550 to 750 highly shared, low-generation-probability nucleotide sequences. For each public chain, a later analysis derived a clonal expansion index from normalized ranks of inferred template counts within each repertoire. Generation probabilities in a later analysis came from a VDJ recombination model fitted to out-of-frame rearrangements, and those results were checked against IGoR. In a later analysis, TCR-TCR, TCR-HLA and TCR-CMV co-occurrence was scored with hypergeometric tests, and a repertoire-size bias correction was applied to TCR pairs. In a later analysis, false discovery rates were estimated by permuting HLA or CMV assignments 20 times. In a later analysis, co-occurring TCRs were grouped with DBSCAN, and TCRdist sequence similarity was added when clustering was performed within HLA-allele-positive subsets. Repertoires with fewer than 30,000 or more than 120,000 public chains, plus five repertoires with anomalous nucleotide sharing, were excluded from co-occurrence clustering. This immuneACCESS table, as held by TCRdb, lists in-frame sequences with V and J called but not all clones. Of the missing ones, under half trace to an unresolved V gene in checked studies; the others have no known cause. That table is the source of V, J and clone size, and D and trimming were worked out from the DNA. Within this sample are 300,000 or so clones, with about 83% of them counted one time only. The top ten constitute approximately 2% of the sample.

V is cut back by 8 bases and J by 4 bases, with 6 bases in the junction unmatched. The germline V gene specifies SQVTM as CDR1 and ANQGSEA as CDR2. The CDR3 spans 14 residues, from the cysteine through the phenylalanine. Only the CDR3 part of the read is kept: 42 bases, read in frame from the first base. The chain employs TRBV29-1 and TRBJ2-1, with 12 bases in between that match TRBD2. The receptor was isolated from a woman aged 40 to 50 in good health and CMV-seropositive. The sample comprised PBMCs. The nucleotide sequence is TGCAGCTCCGAGGGGACTAGCGGGTACAATGAGCAGTTCTTC. The translation is CSSEGTSGYNEQFF.